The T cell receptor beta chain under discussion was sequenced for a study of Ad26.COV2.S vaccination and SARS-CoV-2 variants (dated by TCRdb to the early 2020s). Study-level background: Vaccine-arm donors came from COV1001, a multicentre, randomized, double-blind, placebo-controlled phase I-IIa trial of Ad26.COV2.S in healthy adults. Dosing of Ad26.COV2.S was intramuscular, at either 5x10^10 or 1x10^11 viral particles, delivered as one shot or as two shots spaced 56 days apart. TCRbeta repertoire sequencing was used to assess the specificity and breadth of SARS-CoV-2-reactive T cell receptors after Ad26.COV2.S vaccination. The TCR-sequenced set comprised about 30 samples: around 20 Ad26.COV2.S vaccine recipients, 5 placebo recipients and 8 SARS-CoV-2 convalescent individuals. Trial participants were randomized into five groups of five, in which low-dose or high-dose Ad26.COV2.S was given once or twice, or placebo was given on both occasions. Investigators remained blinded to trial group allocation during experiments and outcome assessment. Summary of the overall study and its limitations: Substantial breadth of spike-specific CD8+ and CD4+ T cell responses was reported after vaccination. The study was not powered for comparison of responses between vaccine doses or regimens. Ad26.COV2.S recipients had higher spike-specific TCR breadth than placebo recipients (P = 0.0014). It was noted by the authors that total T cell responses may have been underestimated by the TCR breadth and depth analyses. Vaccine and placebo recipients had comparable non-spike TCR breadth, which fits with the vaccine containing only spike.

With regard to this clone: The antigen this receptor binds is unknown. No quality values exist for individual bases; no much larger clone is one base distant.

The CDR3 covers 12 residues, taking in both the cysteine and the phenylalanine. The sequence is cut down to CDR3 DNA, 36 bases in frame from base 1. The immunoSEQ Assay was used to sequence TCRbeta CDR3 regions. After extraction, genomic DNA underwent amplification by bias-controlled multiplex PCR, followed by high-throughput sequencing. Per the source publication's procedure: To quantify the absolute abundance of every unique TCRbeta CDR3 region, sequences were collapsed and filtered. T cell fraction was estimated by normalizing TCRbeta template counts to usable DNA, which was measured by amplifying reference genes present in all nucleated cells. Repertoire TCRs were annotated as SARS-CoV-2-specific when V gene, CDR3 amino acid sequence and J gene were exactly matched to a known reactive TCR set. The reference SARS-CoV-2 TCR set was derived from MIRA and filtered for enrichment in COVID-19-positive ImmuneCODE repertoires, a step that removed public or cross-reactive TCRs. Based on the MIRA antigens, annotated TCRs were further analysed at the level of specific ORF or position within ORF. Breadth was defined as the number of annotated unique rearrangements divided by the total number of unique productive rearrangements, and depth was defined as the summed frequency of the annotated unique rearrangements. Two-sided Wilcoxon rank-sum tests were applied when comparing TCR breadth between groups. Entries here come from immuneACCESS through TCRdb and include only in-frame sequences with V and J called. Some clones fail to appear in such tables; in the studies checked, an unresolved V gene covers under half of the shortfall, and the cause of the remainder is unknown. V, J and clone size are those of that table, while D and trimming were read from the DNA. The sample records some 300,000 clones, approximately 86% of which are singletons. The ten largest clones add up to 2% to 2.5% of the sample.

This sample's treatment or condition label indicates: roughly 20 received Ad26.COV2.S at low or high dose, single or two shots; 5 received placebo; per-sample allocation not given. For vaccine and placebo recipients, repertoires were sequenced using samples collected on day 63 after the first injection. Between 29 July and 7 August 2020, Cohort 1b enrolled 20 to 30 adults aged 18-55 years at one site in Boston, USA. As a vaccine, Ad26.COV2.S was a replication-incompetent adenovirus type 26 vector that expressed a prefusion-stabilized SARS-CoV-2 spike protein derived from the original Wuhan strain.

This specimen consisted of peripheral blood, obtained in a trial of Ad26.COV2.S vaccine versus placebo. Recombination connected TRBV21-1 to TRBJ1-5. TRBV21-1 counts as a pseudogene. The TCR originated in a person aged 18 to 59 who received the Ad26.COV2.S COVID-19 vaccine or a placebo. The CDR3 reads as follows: CAVLRSHQPQHF. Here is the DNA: TGTGCCGTACTCCGATCTCATCAGCCCCAGCATTTT.